One and the same sample provided the 9 T cell receptor beta chains below, sequenced in a study of cytomegalovirus exposure and HLA in healthy donors. 60 Vbeta and 13 Jbeta primers were used in PCR. Clones were sequenced by immunoSEQ multiplex PCR, and TCRdb holds only the in-frame ones, with some missing. The data show about 170,000 clones, with about 85% seen just once and around 2.1% held by the top ten. Sequences were obtained from PBMCs. The receptor source for this set is a man younger than 30 in good health and CMV-seropositive.

This sequence joins TRBV5-8 and TRBJ1-4; D possibly corresponds to TRBD1 (6 bases). V dropped 7 bases and J dropped 0 bases, with 25 bases sitting between them. The CDR3 consists of 19 residues. Germline lookup yields CDR1 SGHTS and CDR2 YDEGEE. CDR3 residues: CASGTVRGAVTTTNEKLFF. CDR3 nucleotides: TGTGCCAGCGGTACCGTGCGGGGGGCCGTAACCACAACTAATGAAAAACTGTTTTTT.

This clone was recorded only once. This CDR3 reads CASSSQGDTQYF. CDR3 coding DNA: TGTGCCAGCAGTTCTCAGGGAGATACGCAGTATTTT. The chain has TRBV6-1 and TRBJ2-3, with D possibly TRBD1 on 5 matching bases. The ends were cut back, 5 bases at V and 5 bases at J, with 8 bases in the middle. Germline CDR1 is MNHNS and CDR2 is SASEGT. This CDR3 has 12 residues.

This clone came up once. V is TRBV6-6 and J is TRBJ2-7; 8 nucleotides match TRBD1. V lost 7 bases, J lost 0 bases, and 2 bases stayed unmatched. This CDR3 spans 13 amino acids. In germline, CDR1 is MNHNY, CDR2 SVGAGI (reference sequence). For the CDR3, the DNA is TGTGCCAGCATGGGACAGGCCTCCTACGAGCAGTACTTC. As protein: CASMGQASYEQYF.

This rearrangement joins TRBV6-5 to TRBJ2-2; TRBD2 is a possible D gene (5 bases). Germline CDR1 is MNHEY and CDR2 is SVGAGI. The V end was cut by 7 bases, the J end by 5 bases, with 14 bases between. The CDR3 extends over 14 amino acids. The CDR3 DNA follows: TGTGCCAGCAAGGAAGAAGTAGCGACCGGGGAGCTGTTTTTT. It is translated as CASKEEVATGELFF.

The CDR3 sequence is CASSFPAGINTGELFF. DNA for the CDR3: TGTGCCAGCAGCTTCCCGGCAGGGATAAACACCGGGGAGCTGTTTTTT. V usage is TRBV7-9 and J usage is TRBJ2-2; weak D call: TRBD1 (5 bases). Germline CDR1 SEHNR, CDR2 FQNEAQ (reference sequence). Deletions cut 3 bases from V and 2 bases from J, with 13 bases between. This CDR3 is 16 amino acids long.

This clone occurred a few times. The genes are TRBV7-2 and TRBJ2-5; possible D gene TRBD1, 6 bases. The germline V gene encodes CDR1 SGHTA and CDR2 FQGNSA. Trimming took off 5 bases at V and 5 bases at J, with 12 bases between the two ends. This CDR3 is built from 13 residues. The CDR3 sequence is CASSRDNRETQYF. CDR3 in DNA: TGTGCCAGCAGCCGGGACAACCGGGAGACCCAGTACTTC.

The rearrangement uses TRBV7-6 and TRBJ1-3, with 11 nucleotides matching TRBD1. CDR1 and CDR2 (germline): SGHVS, FNYEAQ. Losses at the gene ends were 3 bases for V and 5 bases for J; bases not matched to a gene: 0. The CDR3 length is 14 residues. CDR3 in DNA: TGTGCCAGCAGCTTGGACAGGGGGCGAAACACCATATATTTT. This translates into CASSLDRGRNTIYF. The complete variable domain, with remaining parts taken from reference TRBV7-6 and TRBJ1-3, reads GAGVSQSPRYKVTKRGQDVALRCDPISGHVSLYWYRQALGQGPEFLTYFNYEAQQDKSGLPNDRFSAERPEGSISTLTIQRTEQRDSAMYRCASSLDRGRNTIYFGEGSWLTVV.

This chain links TRBV19 with TRBJ1-4, with D maybe TRBD1 (6 bases). V lost 2 bases, J lost 4 bases, and 14 bases lay in between. Germline assignment: CDR1 LNHDA and CDR2 SQIVND (reference sequence). The CDR3 length is 16 residues. CDR3 DNA sequence: TGTGCCAGTAGTATACTTCAAGGGGACATTAATGAAAAACTGTTTTTT. The encoded protein is CASSILQGDINEKLFF.

The rearrangement joins TRBV5-1 to TRBJ1-5, with D hard to call. The CDR3 sequence is 15 residues long. Trimming took 0 bases from V and 1 from J, leaving 8 bases between them. Germline CDR1 reads SGHRS; CDR2 reads YFSETQ. The CDR3 nucleotides read TGCGCCAGCAGCTTGGAGGCAGGCAGCAATCAGCCCCAGCATTTT. Its protein is CASSLEAGSNQPQHF.